This T cell receptor (beta chain) was recorded in a study of T cells in severe cutaneous drug reactions (dated by TCRdb to about 2019). General notes on the study: Patients were recruited between the early 2010s and the late 2010s from Taiwan, Thailand and a European registry network. Only patients with a probable or definite SJS/TEN or DRESS diagnosis by RegiSCAR criteria were enrolled. The Naranjo algorithm and the ALDEN drug causality algorithm were used to assign the culprit drug. Patients in either the acute or the recovery stage provided biological samples, such as blister fluids/cells and PBMC. Libraries used iRepertoire multiplex PCR; authors cited a comparison showing similar capture of abundant clonotypes across iRepertoire and 5' RACE methods with or without UMI. Bulk TCR sequencing was combined with single-cell sequencing, quantitative PCR validation, functional assays and transgenic mouse experiments. Points the paper makes about the study in general: TRBV12-4 usage was strongly increased in CBZ-SJS/TEN patients, averaging about 32% in blister cells and roughly 5.3% in PBMC. A public TCRbeta CDR3, present at a mean of around 14% in all seven CBZ-SJS/TEN blister samples, was undetectable or scarce in PBMC from tolerant controls and healthy donors. Whether the public TCR generalizes to SJS/TEN caused by other drugs was noted by the authors as still needing further study.

Sequencing was performed on donors who were patients with carbamazepine-induced Stevens-Johnson syndrome or toxic epidermal necrolysis (CBZ-SJS/TEN). To look for drug-specific clonotypes, next-generation sequencing was used to profile the T cell receptor repertoires of patients with drug-induced severe cutaneous adverse reactions. RNA was isolated either from blister cells of skin lesions or from peripheral blood mononuclear cells. Looking up the germline V gene (reference sequence) yields CDR1 DFQATT and CDR2 SNEGSKA. The CDR3 covers 13 residues, taking in both the cysteine and the phenylalanine. The DNA is unrecorded. For both bulk and single-cell sequencing, libraries were prepared with the iRepertoire multiplex PCR system and TCR subtype-specific primers. Multiplex PCR with primers aimed at the V, D and J gene regions produced the bulk TCR beta libraries. Each sample contributed roughly 100-500 ng of RNA as input for preparing the bulk TCR library. An Illumina MiSeq was used to sequence bulk TCR beta amplicons. In the source study's methods: Sample misassignments and low-quality sequencing reads were filtered out during quality control steps. The amino acids lying between the V-gene Y[YFLI]C motif and the J-segment [FW]GXGT motif were defined as CDR3. CDR3 clonotypes and TRBV and TRBJ gene assignments were based on the IMGT database. For each sample, TRBV expression was normalized against the mean for the same gene in PBMC from approximately 44 healthy donors. After TCRdb reprocessed the reads, each CDR3 protein sequence was kept as one row, without DNA. These V and J calls are TCRdb output, not the study's own analysis. The table of this sample itemizes 9,500 or so distinct CDR3 sequences. Around a fifth of the sample goes to the ten largest clones.

As concerns this clonotype: It has no known antigen specificity.

This receptor was taken from a human donor with Stevens-Johnson syndrome, a severe cutaneous drug reaction. Input material: cells from a skin blister. The sample's cell subset or site label is to be understood as: unsorted cells from skin lesion blisters. This sequence uses TRBV20-1 and TRBJ2-1. The CDR3 in this case is CSARPEDYNEQFF.